This TCR beta chain was found in a study of Tregs in tolerant kidney transplant recipients. Concerning this clone itself: Read sequence stops 3 residues before the CDR3 end, and the germline J gene provides the missing end.

The CDR3 sequence is 14 residues long. Germline V gene data show CDR1 as SGHTA and CDR2 as FQGNSA. Deletions cut 2 bases from V and 4 bases from J, with 10 bases between. Mixed chimerism was transient after nonmyeloablative marrow transplants from related graft donors. Measured with immunoSEQ multiplex PCR; TCRdb has only the in-frame clones, and not every one. This table holds under 30,000 clones. This rearrangement joins TRBV7-2 to TRBJ2-3, with TRBD2 as a possible D gene (7 bases). The material sequenced was CD4+ T cells from blood (PBMCs), taken 6 months after the transplant. The sequence was collected from a human patient who received a combined kidney and bone marrow transplant. The graft donor may account for some of the T cells. CDR3 loop: CASSLWRGPDTQYF. Partial CDR3 DNA: TGTGCCAGCAGCTTATGGCGGGGGCCAGATACG. The whole variable domain, remainder taken from reference TRBV7-2 and TRBJ2-3, is GAGVSQSPSNKVTEKGKDVELRCDPISGHTALYWYRQSLGQGLEFLIYFQGNSAPDKSGLPSDRFSAERTGGSVSTLTIQRTQQEDSAVYLCASSLWRGPDTQYFGPGTRLTVL.